This is a list of T cell receptor beta chains from one sample in a study of radiation and T cells in renal cell carcinoma. Clones were sequenced by immunoSEQ multiplex PCR, and TCRdb holds only the in-frame ones, with some missing. The sample yields approximately 150,000 clones, 70% to 90% seen once. This material consisted of blood, taken from a patient whose treatment included radiotherapy and nephrectomy. All receptors come from a woman aged 45-65 years with renal cell carcinoma. Both conserved end residues are part of each CDR3. The order of the fields is J gene, V gene, D gene, clone size, CDR3 DNA, CDR3 protein. A D gene is named only where the DNA matches it firmly. Size is omitted from some rows. Given values are once, few, many or a class for expanded clones.

TRBJ2-1 | TRBV5-6 | NA | NA | TGTGCCAGCAGCTTGATGGGGGGTCCACCTTCTAACTACAATGAGCAGTTCTTC | CASSLMGGPPSNYNEQFF
TRBJ1-5 | TRBV18 | NA | once | TGTGCCAGCTCGTTAGGGAGCAATCAGCCCCAGCATTTT | CASSLGSNQPQHF
TRBJ1-2 | TRBV5-4 | NA | many | TGTGCCAGCAGTAGTGCCTTCTATGGCTACACCTTC | CASSSAFYGYTF
TRBJ2-7 | TRBV5-8 | TRBD2 | NA | TGTGCCAGCAGCTTGGGGCTAGCGGCTTCCTACGAGCAGTACTTC | CASSLGLAASYEQYF
TRBJ2-7 | TRBV6-5 | TRBD1 | NA | TGTGCCAGCAGTGACCGGGACAGGACCTACGAGCAGTACTTC | CASSDRDRTYEQYF
TRBJ2-7 | TRBV4-1 | NA | NA | TGCGCCAGCAGCCCCGGAGGAGGGGATGGCTCCTACGAGCAGTACTTC | CASSPGGGDGSYEQYF
TRBJ2-1 | TRBV7-2 | TRBD2 | few | TGTGCCAGCAGCTCCTCACCGGGACTAGCGACCGAGCAGTTCTTC | CASSSSPGLATEQFF
TRBJ2-5 | TRBV5-5 | NA | NA | TGTGCCAGCAGCTTGGGCCACAGCCAAGAGACCCAGTACTTC | CASSLGHSQETQYF
TRBJ2-3 | TRBV9 | NA | NA | TGTGCCAGCAGCGGTGTAACTAGCACAGATACGCAGTATTTT | CASSGVTSTDTQYF
TRBJ1-2 | TRBV5-1 | NA | NA | TGCGCCAGCAGCCCCTCCGGGGGAGGTAACTATGGCTACACCTTC | CASSPSGGGNYGYTF
TRBJ1-4 | TRBV28 | NA | NA | TGTGCCAGCTTCCGGACCGAGAATGAAAAACTGTTTTTT | CASFRTENEKLFF
TRBJ2-6 | TRBV6-5 | NA | NA | TGTGCCAGCAGTTACTCGAAGGGCTCTGGGGCCAACGTCCTGACTTTC | CASSYSKGSGANVLTF
TRBJ2-7 | TRBV7-2 | TRBD2 | NA | TGTGCCAGCAGCTTCTCGGGGGGAGAGCAGTACTTC | CASSFSGGEQYF
TRBJ2-7 | TRBV28 | NA | NA | TGTGCCAGCAGTTTAGTACTCAGGGGATCGTCCTACGAGCAGTACTTC | CASSLVLRGSSYEQYF
TRBJ2-1 | TRBV7-8 | NA | NA | TGTGCCAGCAGCTTAGGTAGGAGGGGCGCTAAGGGAGCAGTGGATGAGCAGTTCTTC | CASSLGRRGAKGAVDEQFF
TRBJ2-5 | TRBV7-2 | TRBD1 | NA | TGTGCCAGCAGCGCCCACAGGGGGCTGGGAGAGACCCAGTACTTC | CASSAHRGLGETQYF
TRBJ1-5 | TRBV5-4 | TRBD1 | NA | TGTGCCAGCAGCCCAGGGACAGGGGGGAATCAGCCCCAGCATTTT | CASSPGTGGNQPQHF
TRBJ2-3 | TRBV11-2 | NA | NA | TGTGCCAGCAGCTTAGATTCTACAGTGGATACGCAGTATTTT | CASSLDSTVDTQYF
TRBJ1-2 | TRBV6-5 | TRBD1 | NA | TGTGCCAGCAGTTACTCGACAGGGGGCAGTGATGGCTACACCTTC | CASSYSTGGSDGYTF